The present entry profiles one T cell receptor beta chain with its context. The repertoire was sequenced with immunoSEQ multiplex PCR; TCRdb's copy has only in-frame clones and lacks some. The sample has fewer than 200,000 clones, around nine tenths seen once. V was clipped by 5 bases and J by 0 bases; unmatched bases: 6. Germline V gene data show CDR1 as SEHNR and CDR2 as FQNEAQ (reference sequence). The CDR3 consists of 16 residues. This entry belongs to a study of blood T cell repertoires in COVID-19. On the study more broadly: COVID-19 samples, acute and convalescent, were from the United States, Italy and Spain.

The clonotype was recovered from a woman aged 18-35 years who had recovered from COVID-19. The chain combines TRBV7-9 with TRBJ2-1, with 8 bases aligning to TRBD2. The specimen sequenced was peripheral blood. CDR3 region: CASSPSGGVSYNEQFF. CDR3 bases: TGTGCCAGCAGCCCATCGGGAGGGGTCTCCTACAATGAGCAGTTCTTC.